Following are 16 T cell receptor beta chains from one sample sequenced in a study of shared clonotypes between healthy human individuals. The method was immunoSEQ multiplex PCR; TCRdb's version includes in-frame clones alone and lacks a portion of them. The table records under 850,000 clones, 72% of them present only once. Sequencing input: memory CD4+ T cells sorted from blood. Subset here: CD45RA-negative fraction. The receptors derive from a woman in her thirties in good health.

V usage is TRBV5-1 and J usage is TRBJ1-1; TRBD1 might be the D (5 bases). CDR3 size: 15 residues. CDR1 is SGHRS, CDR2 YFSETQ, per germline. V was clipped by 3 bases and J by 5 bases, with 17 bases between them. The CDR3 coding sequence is TGCGCCAGCAGCTGGACCCAGGGTATGGGGACTGAAGCTTTCTTT. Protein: CASSWTQGMGTEAFF.

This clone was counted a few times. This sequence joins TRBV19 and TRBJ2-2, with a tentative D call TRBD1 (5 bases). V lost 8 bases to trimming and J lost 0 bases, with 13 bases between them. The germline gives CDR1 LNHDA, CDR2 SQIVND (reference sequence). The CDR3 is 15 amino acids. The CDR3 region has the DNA TGTGCCAGTGTCAGGGTCCACGCGAACACCGGGGAGCTGTTTTTT. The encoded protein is CASVRVHANTGELFF.

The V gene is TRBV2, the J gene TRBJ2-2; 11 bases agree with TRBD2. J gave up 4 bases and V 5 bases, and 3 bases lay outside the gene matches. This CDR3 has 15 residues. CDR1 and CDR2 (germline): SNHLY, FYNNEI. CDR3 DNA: TGTGCCAGCAGTTTCGGACTAGCGGGCACCGGGGAGCTGTTTTTT. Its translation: CASSFGLAGTGELFF.

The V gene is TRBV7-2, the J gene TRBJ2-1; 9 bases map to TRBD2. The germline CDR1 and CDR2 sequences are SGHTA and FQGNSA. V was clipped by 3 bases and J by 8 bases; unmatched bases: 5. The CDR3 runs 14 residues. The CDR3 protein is CASSLGLASYEQFF. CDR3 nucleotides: TGTGCCAGCAGCTTGGGACTAGCTAGCTATGAGCAGTTCTTC.

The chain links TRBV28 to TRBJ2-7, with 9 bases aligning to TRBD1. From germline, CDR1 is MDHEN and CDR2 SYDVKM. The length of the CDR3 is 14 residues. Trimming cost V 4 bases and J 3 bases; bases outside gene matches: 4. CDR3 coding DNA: TGTGCCAGCAGTTACCCGGGACAGGGCTACGAGCAGTACTTC. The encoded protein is CASSYPGQGYEQYF. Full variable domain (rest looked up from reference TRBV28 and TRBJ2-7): DVKVTQSSRYLVKRTGEKVFLECVQDMDHENMFWYRQDPGLGLRLIYFSYDVKMKEKGDIPEGYSVSREKKERFSLILESASTNQTSMYLCASSYPGQGYEQYFGPGTRLTVT.

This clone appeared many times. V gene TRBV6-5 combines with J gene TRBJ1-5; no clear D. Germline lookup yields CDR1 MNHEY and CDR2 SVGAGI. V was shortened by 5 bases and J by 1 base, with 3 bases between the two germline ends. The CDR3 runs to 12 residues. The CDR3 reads CASSKSNQPQHF. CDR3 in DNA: TGTGCCAGCAGTAAAAGCAATCAGCCCCAGCATTTT.

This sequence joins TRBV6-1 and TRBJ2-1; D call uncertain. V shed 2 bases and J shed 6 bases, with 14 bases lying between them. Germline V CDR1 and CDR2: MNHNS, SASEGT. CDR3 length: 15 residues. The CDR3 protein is CASSEMATRANEQFF. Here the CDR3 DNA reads TGTGCCAGCAGTGAAATGGCTACCAGAGCCAATGAGCAGTTCTTC.

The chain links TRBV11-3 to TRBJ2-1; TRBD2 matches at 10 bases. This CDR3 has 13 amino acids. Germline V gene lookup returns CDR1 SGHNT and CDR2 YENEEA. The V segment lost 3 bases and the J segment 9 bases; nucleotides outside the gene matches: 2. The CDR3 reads CASSLGLAREQFF. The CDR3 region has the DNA TGTGCCAGCAGCTTGGGACTAGCGCGTGAGCAGTTCTTC.

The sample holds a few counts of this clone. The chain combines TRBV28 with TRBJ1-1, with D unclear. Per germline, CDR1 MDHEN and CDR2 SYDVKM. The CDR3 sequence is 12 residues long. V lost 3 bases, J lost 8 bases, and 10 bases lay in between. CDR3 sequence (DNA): TGTGCCAGCAGTTTCAAGAACCGAGAAGCTTTCTTT. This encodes CASSFKNREAFF. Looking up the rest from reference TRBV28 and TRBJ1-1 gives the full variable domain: DVKVTQSSRYLVKRTGEKVFLECVQDMDHENMFWYRQDPGLGLRLIYFSYDVKMKEKGDIPEGYSVSREKKERFSLILESASTNQTSMYLCASSFKNREAFFGQGTRLTVV.

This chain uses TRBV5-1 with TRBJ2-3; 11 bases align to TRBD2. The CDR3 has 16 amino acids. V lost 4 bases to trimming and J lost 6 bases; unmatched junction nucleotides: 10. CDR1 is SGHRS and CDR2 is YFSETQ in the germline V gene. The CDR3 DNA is TGCGCCAGCAGCATTAGCGGGAGGGCCATTGGGGATACGCAGTATTTT. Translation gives CASSISGRAIGDTQYF. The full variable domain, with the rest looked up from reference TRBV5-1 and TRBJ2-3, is KAGVTQTPRYLIKTRGQQVTLSCSPISGHRSVSWYQQTPGQGLQFLFEYFSETQRNKGNFPGRFSGRQFSNSRSEMNVSTLELGDSALYLCASSISGRAIGDTQYFGPGTRLTVL.

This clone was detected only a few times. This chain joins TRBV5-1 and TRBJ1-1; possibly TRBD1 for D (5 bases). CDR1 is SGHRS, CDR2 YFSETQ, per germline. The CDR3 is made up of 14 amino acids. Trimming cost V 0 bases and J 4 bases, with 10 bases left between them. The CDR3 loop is CASSLGMGGTEAFF. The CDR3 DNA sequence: TGCGCCAGCAGCTTGGGGATGGGGGGCACTGAAGCTTTCTTT.

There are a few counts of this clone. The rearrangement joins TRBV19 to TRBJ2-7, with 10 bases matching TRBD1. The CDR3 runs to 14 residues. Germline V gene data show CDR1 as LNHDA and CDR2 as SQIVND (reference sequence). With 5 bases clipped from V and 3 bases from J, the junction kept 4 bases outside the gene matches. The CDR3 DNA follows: TGTGCCAGTAGTCCCTGGGACAGGGGCTACGAGCAGTACTTC. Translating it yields CASSPWDRGYEQYF.

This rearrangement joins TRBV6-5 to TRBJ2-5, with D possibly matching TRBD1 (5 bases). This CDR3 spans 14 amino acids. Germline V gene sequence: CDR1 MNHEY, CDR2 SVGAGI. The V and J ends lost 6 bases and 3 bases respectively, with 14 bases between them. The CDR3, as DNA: TGTGCCAGCAGCAGTTCTTGGGGCAAAGAGACCCAGTACTTC. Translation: CASSSSWGKETQYF.

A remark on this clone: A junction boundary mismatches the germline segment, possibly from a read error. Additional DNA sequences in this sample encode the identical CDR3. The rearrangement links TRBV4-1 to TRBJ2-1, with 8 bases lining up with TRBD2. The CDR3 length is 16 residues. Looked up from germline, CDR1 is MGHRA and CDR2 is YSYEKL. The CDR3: CASSHGTSGFNNEQFF. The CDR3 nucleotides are TGCGCCAGCAGCCATGGTACTAGCGGATTCAACAATGAACAGTTCTTC.

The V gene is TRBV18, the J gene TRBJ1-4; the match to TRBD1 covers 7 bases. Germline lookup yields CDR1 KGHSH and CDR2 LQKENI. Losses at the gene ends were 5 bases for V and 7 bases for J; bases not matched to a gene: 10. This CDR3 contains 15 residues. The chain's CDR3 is CASSIRQGRVEKLFF. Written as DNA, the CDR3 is TGTGCCAGCTCAATTCGACAGGGAAGGGTTGAAAAACTGTTTTTT.

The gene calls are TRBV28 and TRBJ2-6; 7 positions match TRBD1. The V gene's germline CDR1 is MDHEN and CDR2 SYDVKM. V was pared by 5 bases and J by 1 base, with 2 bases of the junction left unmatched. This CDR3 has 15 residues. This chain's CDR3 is CASSQQGSGANVLTF. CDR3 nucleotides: TGTGCCAGCAGTCAACAGGGGTCTGGGGCCAACGTCCTGACTTTC. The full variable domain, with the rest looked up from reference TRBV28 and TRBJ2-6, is DVKVTQSSRYLVKRTGEKVFLECVQDMDHENMFWYRQDPGLGLRLIYFSYDVKMKEKGDIPEGYSVSREKKERFSLILESASTNQTSMYLCASSQQGSGANVLTFGAGSRLTVL.